A selection of T cell receptor beta chains follows, all from one sample in a study of T cell changes during pregnancy in multiple sclerosis. The method was immunoSEQ multiplex PCR; TCRdb's version includes in-frame clones alone and lacks a portion of them. The repertoire consists of around 59,000 clones, with approximately 90% occurring once and the leading ten covering around 2.8%. The sample was peripheral blood, taken in the third trimester of pregnancy. These TCRs come from a female donor in good health, enrolled as a control in a pregnancy study. Each CDR3 is given with its conserved first and last residue. A D gene is named only where the DNA matches it firmly. Only some rows state a clone size, as once, few, many or a class for expanded clones.

v_call	j_call	d_call	clone_size	cdr3_nt	cdr3_aa
TRBV5-6	TRBJ1-2	NA	NA	TGTGCCAGCAGCTTGGCCAGCGGGGGAAGGACGTATGGCTACACCTTC	CASSLASGGRTYGYTF
TRBV28	TRBJ1-1	NA	NA	TGTGCCAGCAGTTTGGGGGGTGCCCCGTTCGGAGCTTTCTTT	CASSLGGAPFGAFF
TRBV5-6	TRBJ2-7	TRBD1	NA	TGTGCCAGCAGCTTGAGGACAGGGGTGGAGCAGTACTTC	CASSLRTGVEQYF
TRBV2	TRBJ2-7	NA	once	TGTGCCAGCAGTGTGGCGGGACCGACCTACGAGCAGTACTTC	CASSVAGPTYEQYF
TRBV19	TRBJ1-5	NA	once	TGTGCCAGTAGTTTACAGGGCCACAATCAGCCCCAGCATTTT	CASSLQGHNQPQHF
TRBV19	TRBJ2-7	NA	NA	TGTGCCAGTAGTATAGGGGGGCGCGGGCTTCCGCCCTACGAGCAGTACTTC	CASSIGGRGLPPYEQYF
TRBV6-4	TRBJ2-3	NA	NA	TGTGCCAGCAGTGACTCGGTAGCCTCAACCACAGATACGCAGTATTTT	CASSDSVASTTDTQYF
TRBV28	TRBJ1-2	TRBD1	NA	TGTGCCAGCAGGAGAACAGGGGGCTACGCTCAAGGCTACACCTTC	CASRRTGGYAQGYTF
TRBV4-1	TRBJ2-7	NA	NA	TGCGCCAGCAGCCCCGGGGTTGGGGATTACGAGCAGTACTTC	CASSPGVGDYEQYF
TRBV18	TRBJ2-2	NA	NA	TGTGCCAGCTCGACGGCGGGACCGATTACCGGGGAGCTGTTTTTT	CASSTAGPITGELFF